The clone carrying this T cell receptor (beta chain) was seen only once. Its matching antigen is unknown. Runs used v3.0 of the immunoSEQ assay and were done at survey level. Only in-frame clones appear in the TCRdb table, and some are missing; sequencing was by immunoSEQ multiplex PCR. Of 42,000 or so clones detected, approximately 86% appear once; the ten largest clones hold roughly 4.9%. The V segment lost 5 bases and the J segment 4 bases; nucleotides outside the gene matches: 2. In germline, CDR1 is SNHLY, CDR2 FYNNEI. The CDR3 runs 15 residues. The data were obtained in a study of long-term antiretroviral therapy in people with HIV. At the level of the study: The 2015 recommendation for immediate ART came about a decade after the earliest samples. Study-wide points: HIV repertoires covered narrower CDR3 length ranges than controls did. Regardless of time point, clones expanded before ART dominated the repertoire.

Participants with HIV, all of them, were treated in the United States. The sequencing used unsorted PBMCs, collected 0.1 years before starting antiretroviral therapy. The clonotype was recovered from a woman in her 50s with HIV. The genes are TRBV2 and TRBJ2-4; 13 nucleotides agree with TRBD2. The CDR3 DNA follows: TGTGCCAGCAGTACTAGCGGGGGGGTTAAAAACATTCAGTACTTC. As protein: CASSTSGGVKNIQYF.